The T cell receptor beta chain described here comes from a study of Graves' ophthalmopathy and Graves' hyperthyroidism. Study context: Blood was drawn at initial diagnosis, before any treatment.

At least ten counts were recorded for this clonotype. Its antigen is undetermined. The germline CDR1 and CDR2 sequences are SQVTM and ANQGSEA. The CDR3 runs 13 residues. The V segment lost 5 bases and the J segment 1 base; nucleotides outside the gene matches: 4. Beta-chain TCR CDR3 regions were amplified from RNA transcripts. First-round RT-PCR used HTBI primers; second-round multiplex PCR followed. TCRdb analysed the multiplex PCR reads with MiXCR anew, one entry per CDR3 protein. The sample holds 600,000 to 950,000 distinct CDR3 sequences, roughly two fifths seen once. Findings of the study overall: The model reached 65% to 71% sensitivity and around 72% specificity for predicting ophthalmopathy progression. Classification of ophthalmopathy versus stable hyperthyroidism by a 13-signature model yielded around 88% sensitivity and 75% to 84% specificity.

The sample consisted of peripheral blood. The chain carries TRBV29-1 and TRBJ1-1; 7 bases are shared with TRBD1. The receptor was derived from an adult man with Graves' ophthalmopathy. The CDR3 spells CSVRGGQNTEAFF. CDR3 bases: TGCAGCGTTAGAGGGGGCCAGAACACTGAAGCTTTCTTT.